The text below deals with one TCR beta chain. Its antigen is unidentified. Using RNA transcripts, the TCR beta CDR3 regions were amplified. HTBI primers primed a first-round RT-PCR, and a second-round multiplex PCR followed. Via MiXCR, TCRdb re-called the multiplex PCR reads, giving one row per CDR3 protein. In the table there are about 370,000 distinct CDR3 sequences, about 17% of which are singletons. The data derive from a study of Graves' ophthalmopathy and Graves' hyperthyroidism. The wider study: Sampling took place at initial diagnosis, with peripheral blood obtained before any treatment.

Germline CDR1 SGHRS, CDR2 YFSETQ. The ends were cut back, 0 bases at V and 2 bases at J, with 11 bases in the middle. The CDR3 totals 15 residues. The study, taken as a whole, reports: Blood shared most expanded thyroid clonotypes above 0.001 frequency.

Stable hyperthyroidism was defined by absence of ophthalmopathy within 18 months of follow-up. Thyroid ultrasound, orbital computed tomography, TRAb, serum thyroxine and clinical symptoms formed the basis of diagnosis. The sample was peripheral blood. The chain carries TRBV5-1 and TRBJ1-1; D call uncertain. The receptor's source is an adult woman with stable Graves' hyperthyroidism. The CDR3 sequence is CASSLVAGLNTEAFF. DNA of the CDR3: TGCGCCAGCAGCTTGGTAGCCGGCCTAAACACTGAAGCTTTCTTT.